This T cell receptor (beta chain) was documented in a study of early T cells in non-severe SARS-CoV-2 infection. Overall study: Chains were unpaired, as sequencing was done on bulk RNA from unsorted whole blood.

This clonotype occurred a few times. Germline loops: CDR1 SGHRS, CDR2 YFSETQ. V shed 4 bases and J shed 7 bases, with 11 bases lying between them. This CDR3 contains 12 residues. TCRdb reprocessed the 5' RACE reads with MiXCR, giving one entry per CDR3 protein. The repertoire has about 70,000 distinct CDR3 sequences, about 14% of them found once; the top ten carry 3.9%. The origin of this receptor is an adult who was a healthcare worker with PCR-confirmed SARS-CoV-2 infection or an uninfected control (not recorded which). Sample: whole blood, taken at baseline. V usage is TRBV5-1 and J usage is TRBJ1-1; the D is unclear. The CDR3 bases are TGCGCCAGCAGCCCTGACACGGGTGAAGCTTTCTTT. Its protein is CASSPDTGEAFF.